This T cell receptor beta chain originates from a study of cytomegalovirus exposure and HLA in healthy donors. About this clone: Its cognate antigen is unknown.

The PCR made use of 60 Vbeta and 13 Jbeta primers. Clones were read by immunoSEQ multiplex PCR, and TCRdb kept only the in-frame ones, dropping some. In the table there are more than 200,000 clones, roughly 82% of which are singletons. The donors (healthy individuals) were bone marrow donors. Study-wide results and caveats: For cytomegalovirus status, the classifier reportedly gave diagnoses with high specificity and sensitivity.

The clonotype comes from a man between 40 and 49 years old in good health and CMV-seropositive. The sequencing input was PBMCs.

CDR3 in amino acids: CASTESGGHTGELFF. As DNA, the CDR3 is TGTGCCAGCACCGAGTCCGGGGGGCACACCGGGGAGCTGTTTTTT. The chain employs TRBV5-4 and TRBJ2-2; TRBD2 is a possible D gene (7 bases). This CDR3 contains 15 residues. Germline V gives CDR1 SGHNT, CDR2 YYREEE (reference sequence). The V and J ends lost 6 bases and 3 bases respectively, with 15 bases between them.